This T cell receptor beta chain was recorded in a study of vaccination effects on CD4 cells after COVID-19 (dated by TCRdb to the early 2020s). For the wider study: Across the study, the median time from the second dose to post-vaccine sampling was 72 days (range 14 to 241). SARS-CoV-2 spike-specific CD4+ TCR repertoires from before and after mRNA vaccination were compared in COVID-19 convalescent patients and in infection-naive vaccine recipients. The full study included 10 COVID-19 convalescent patients and several SARS-CoV-2-naive healthy vaccine recipients. Cultures from other donors in the study were sequenced with the Oncomine TCR Beta short-read assay on an Illumina iSeq 100. General conclusions and limits of the study: In healthy vaccine recipients, vaccine-induced clones were almost all SARS-CoV-2 mono-reactive, with only 1 of 255 cross-reactive with common cold coronaviruses. The study was limited by a small number of convalescent patients and lacked early post-infection timepoints. Both infection-induced and vaccine-induced clones contracted markedly at late post-vaccination timepoints, which is consistent with waning T cell responses.

To identify antigen-specific CD4+ T cell clonotypes by their expansion, the ViraFEST assay first stimulated PBMC with viral peptide pools and then applied TCR sequencing. After about 10 days of culture, CD4+ T cells were isolated with the EasySep CD4+ T cell isolation kit. Each participant got two doses of an mRNA SARS-CoV-2 vaccine, either BNT162b2 or mRNA-1273. Negative nucleocapsid antibody results before and after vaccination confirmed that the healthy vaccine recipients had no prior SARS-CoV-2 infection. Some 2 million PBMC per well were cultured with approximately 10 ug/ml peptides in IMDM containing around 5% human AB serum, about 10 IU/ml IL-2 and gentamicin. On days 3 and 7, half of the culture medium was replaced with fresh IL-2-containing medium. Unless otherwise noted, each peptide stimulation condition was cultured in triplicate wells. PBMC were separated from whole blood using Ficoll-Paque Plus gradient centrifugation and were then either cryopreserved at -140C or used fresh. The spike proteins of SARS-CoV-2 and of the common cold coronaviruses HCoV-NL63, HCoV-OC43 and HCoV-229E were spanned by overlapping peptide pools. The QIAamp micro DNA kit was used to extract genomic DNA from the cultured CD4+ T cells.

V and J are truncated by 3 bases and 0 bases respectively, leaving an intervening sequence of 17 bases. The CDR3 goes from the cysteine to the phenylalanine over 17 residues. Only the CDR3 part of the read is kept: 51 bases, read in frame from the first base. Per the germline V gene, SGHNT is the CDR1 and YENEEA is the CDR2. In its sample, this clone was seen once. Its binding antigen is unknown. Per-base qualities were not stored, and no clone one base away is much larger. The library was generated by the immunoSEQ multiplex PCR assay. DNA from the CD4+ T cells that had been cultured and isolated underwent TCR beta CDR3 sequencing. The published analysis was carried out like this. Non-productive TCR sequences were discarded, and reads were trimmed to the CDR3 region, with only CDR3s of 7 or more amino acids retained. The MANAFEST web app was used to identify antigen-specific clonotypes by comparing expansion in peptide wells with expansion in reference cultures. For clones to be considered positive, expansion at FDR<0.05 versus reference and all other wells, an odds ratio above 5, and a frequency above 0.1% in two replicate wells were required. Clonotypes significantly expanded in SARS-CoV-2 spike wells and in at least one common cold coronavirus spike condition were defined as cross-reactive. CDR3 similarity was assessed by Levenshtein distance using the stringdist R package, and unrooted trees were constructed with ape in R 3.6.1. This immuneACCESS table, as held by TCRdb, lists in-frame sequences with V and J called but not all clones. Of the missing ones, under half trace to an unresolved V gene in checked studies; the others have no known cause. V, J and clone size reflect that table, while D and trimming were determined from the DNA. This sample holds about 64,000 clones; 78% were observed only once. Roughly 2% of the sample goes to the ten largest clones.

This receptor was obtained from a human donor who received a COVID-19 vaccine. The rearranged chain carries TRBV11-3 and TRBJ1-1; the best D guess is TRBD1, with 5 bases matching. The sample was CD4+ T cells from PBMCs cultured with HCoV-OC43 spike peptides, taken after COVID-19 vaccination. The cell subset or site label here, explained by the study, means: HCoV-OC43 spike overlapping peptide pool stimulation. CDR3 loop: CASSFRGGTKLNTEAFF. The nucleotides read TGTGCCAGCAGCTTCCGGGGGGGTACCAAATTGAACACTGAAGCTTTCTTT.